Below are 21 T cell receptor beta chains sequenced from a single sample in a study of blood T cells in healthy people across ages. A sample-barcoded 5' primer and a J-beta primer mix were used in a second PCR of roughly 6 to 11 cycles. TCRdb analysed the 5' RACE reads with MiXCR anew, one entry per CDR3 protein. The sample consists of roughly 800,000 distinct CDR3 sequences, 58% of them appearing once. The sequenced sample was blood. Receptors were obtained from a young man in good health.

V usage is TRBV7-6 and J usage is TRBJ2-3; 7 bases match TRBD2. The CDR3 is made up of 15 amino acids. The V and J ends lost 6 bases and 1 base, in that order; junction bases with no gene match: 7. Germline V lookup: CDR1 SGHVS, CDR2 FNYEAQ. Here the CDR3 reads CASRHGTIGTDTQYF. CDR3 sequence (DNA): TGTGCCAGCAGGCACGGGACTATCGGCACAGATACGCAGTATTTT.

This clonotype came up once. The chain employs TRBV29-1 and TRBJ2-7; D is unclear. The end of the DNA fits TRBJ2-5 better, so the J call may be wrong. The V gene's germline CDR1 is SQVTM and CDR2 ANQGSEA. The CDR3 covers 13 residues. As DNA, the CDR3 is TGCAGCGTTGAATTCAACATAGGGGAGACCCAGTACTTC. Protein sequence: CSVEFNIGETQYF.

This clonotype came up once. The chain has TRBV7-2 and TRBJ2-5; D is unclear. CDR1 is SGHTA and CDR2 is FQGNSA in the germline V gene. Trimming pared 5 bases from V and 6 bases from J, leaving 10 bases between. The CDR3 spans 12 residues. CDR3 coding DNA: TGTGCCAGCAGCGACCCCAGGCAGACCCAGTACTTC. Amino acid sequence: CASSDPRQTQYF.

The chain joins TRBV27 to TRBJ2-7; D is tentatively TRBD1 or TRBD2 (5 bases each). Trimming removed 1 base at V and 4 bases at J, with 14 bases between. CDR3 length equals 15 residues. Germline CDR1 is MNHEY and CDR2 is SMNVEV (reference sequence). This CDR3 is CASSLYERGDYEQYF. The CDR3, as DNA: TGTGCCAGCAGTTTATACGAGAGAGGGGATTACGAGCAGTACTTC.

The chain is built from TRBV20-1 and TRBJ2-1; D uncertain. From germline, CDR1 is DFQATT and CDR2 SNEGSKA (reference sequence). The CDR3 has 12 residues. The V end was cut by 6 bases, the J end by 10 bases, with 16 bases between. The CDR3 is CSASGQAAEQFF. Here the CDR3 DNA reads TGCAGTGCCTCTGGGCAGGCAGCAGAGCAGTTCTTC.

The V gene is TRBV14, the J gene TRBJ2-1; no firm D call. The V and J ends lost 0 bases and 0 bases respectively, with 15 bases between them. Germline V gene lookup returns CDR1 SGHDN and CDR2 FVKESK. This CDR3 contains 18 residues. The CDR3 DNA reads as TGTGCCAGCAGCCAAGAGGCCCGTTACACGAGCTCCTACAATGAGCAGTTCTTC. As protein: CASSQEARYTSSYNEQFF.

This clonotype was seen many times. The chain has TRBV29-1 and TRBJ2-5, with 7 nucleotides matching TRBD2. The V and J ends lost 7 bases and 5 bases, in that order; junction bases with no gene match: 19. Germline CDR1 and CDR2: SQVTM and ANQGSEA. The length of the CDR3 is 16 residues. CDR3 nucleotides: TGCAGCGCTCAATATCCGTGGGGAGGGAGAGGGGAGACCCAGTACTTC. It yields the protein CSAQYPWGGRGETQYF.

The V call is TRBV10-3, the J call TRBJ2-2; D is unresolved. CDR3 size: 15 residues. Germline assignment: CDR1 ENHRY and CDR2 SYGVKD. Trimming pared 3 bases from V and 5 bases from J, leaving 13 bases between. Here the CDR3 reads CAISENTLETGELFF. CDR3 bases: TGTGCCATCAGTGAAAATACCTTAGAGACCGGGGAGCTGTTTTTT.

This sequence joins TRBV7-2 and TRBJ1-2, with D possibly TRBD1 on 5 matching bases. Germline V gene data show CDR1 as SGHTA and CDR2 as FQGNSA. This CDR3 region has 18 residues. V was pared by 5 bases and J by 1 base, with 23 bases between. The CDR3 DNA is TGTGCCAGCAGCGTTAACCCGGGACGGTCGGTGTTTAACTATGGCTACACCTTC. Translating gives CASSVNPGRSVFNYGYTF.

This chain connects TRBV10-3 to TRBJ2-5, with a weak D call TRBD2 (6 bases). Germline V lookup: CDR1 ENHRY, CDR2 SYGVKD. The V end lost 6 bases, the J end lost 2 bases, and 10 bases lay between the germline ends. This CDR3 has 13 amino acids. CDR3 in DNA: TGTGCCATCAGGAGGGACTTTCAAGAGACCCAGTACTTC. Encoded protein: CAIRRDFQETQYF.

This clonotype was observed a handful of times. The chain recombines TRBV2 with TRBJ2-3, with D uncertain. CDR3 length: 13 amino acids. The ends were cut back, 2 bases at V and 3 bases at J, with 6 bases in the middle. Germline CDR1 is SNHLY and CDR2 is FYNNEI. The CDR3 spells CASSESRTDTQYF. CDR3 coding DNA: TGTGCCAGCAGTGAATCTAGGACAGATACGCAGTATTTT.

This clonotype was observed a handful of times. The chain couples TRBV5-1 to TRBJ2-5, with D uncertain. The CDR3 is 13 residues long. The germline CDR1 and CDR2 sequences are SGHRS and YFSETQ. Trimming removed 1 base from V and 4 bases from J, with 8 bases in between. The CDR3 DNA reads TGCGCCAGCAGCTTGTCGCCTCGAGAGACCCAGTACTTC. Translating it yields CASSLSPRETQYF.

V usage is TRBV20-1 and J usage is TRBJ1-1, with 8 bases identical to TRBD1. Germline-derived CDR1 and CDR2 are DFQATT and SNEGSKA (reference sequence). The CDR3 covers 16 residues. The ends lost 2 bases at V and 4 bases at J; junction bases unmatched: 12. The CDR3 sequence: CSARRQGSRVGTEAFF. Written as DNA, the CDR3 is TGCAGTGCTAGAAGACAGGGGAGTAGGGTGGGCACTGAAGCTTTCTTT.

The chain recombines TRBV2 with TRBJ2-1; D is tentatively TRBD1 or TRBD2 (5 bases each). Germline CDR1 and CDR2: SNHLY and FYNNEI. Between the trimmed V and J ends, which lost 8 bases and 7 bases, there was a span of 15 bases. The CDR3 is 13 residues long. CDR3 bases: TGTGCCAGCGGGGCACTAGTGACAAATGAGCAGTTCTTC. Translated, it gives CASGALVTNEQFF.

The V and J genes are TRBV20-1 and TRBJ1-5; D is undetermined. The CDR3 is 14 amino acids. The germline gives CDR1 DFQATT, CDR2 SNEGSKA (reference sequence). The germline V and J ends were trimmed by 3 bases and 5 bases, with 14 bases remaining between them. For the CDR3, the DNA is TGCAGTGCTAGGGAAGGGCCCTCGGATCAGCCCCAGCATTTT. This codes for CSAREGPSDQPQHF.

In its sample, this clonotype was seen a few times. V is TRBV20-1 and J is TRBJ1-2; no reliable D call. Germline CDR1 is DFQATT and CDR2 is SNEGSKA (reference sequence). V lost 0 bases to trimming and J lost 1 base, with 9 bases between them. The CDR3 contains 14 residues. In DNA, the CDR3 is TGCAGTGCTAGAGATTCGGGAGTTAACTATGGCTACACCTTC. It codes for CSARDSGVNYGYTF.

This clonotype was observed a few times. V and J are TRBV11-2 and TRBJ2-6; 7 bases fit TRBD1. V lost 3 bases to trimming and J lost 1 base; unmatched junction nucleotides: 3. The germline gives CDR1 SGHAT, CDR2 FQNNGV. The CDR3 runs to 16 residues. The CDR3 bases are TGTGCCAGCAGCTTTAACAGGGGTTCTGGGGCCAACGTCCTGACTTTC. This codes for CASSFNRGSGANVLTF.

This clonotype showed up just a few times. The chain joins TRBV4-2 to TRBJ2-1; TRBD2 matches 8 bases. The CDR3 totals 16 residues. V shed 1 base and J 3 bases; nucleotides not matched to a gene: 5. Germline CDR1 LGHNA, CDR2 YNFKEQ. CDR3 bases: TGTGCCAGCAGCCAAGTAGCGGGGCCCTACTACAATGAGCAGTTCTTC. The encoded protein is CASSQVAGPYYNEQFF.

The rearrangement joins TRBV21-1 to TRBJ1-1. TRBV21-1 is a listed pseudogene. This CDR3 spans 13 amino acids. CDR3 sequence reads: CASSKGHRTQAFF. The CDR3 DNA reads TGTGCCAGCAGCAAAGGTCACAGAACCCAAGCTTTCTTT.

The J gene is TRBJ1-3, the V gene TRBV7-2; no clear D. Germline CDR1 and CDR2: SGHTA and FQGNSA. The ends were cut back, 3 bases at V and 0 bases at J, with 9 bases in the middle. The CDR3 consists of 15 residues. Here the CDR3 DNA reads TGTGCCAGCAGCTTCAACAGAGCCTCTGGAAACACCATATATTTT. Amino acids: CASSFNRASGNTIYF.

This clonotype was found once. J is TRBJ1-2 and V is TRBV3-1; D not certain. This CDR3 has 15 amino acids. Between the trimmed V and J ends, which lost 1 base and 0 bases, there was a span of 9 bases. The germline V gene encodes CDR1 LGHDT and CDR2 YNNKEL (reference sequence). The CDR3 loop is CASSQGEGANYGYTF. CDR3 DNA: TGTGCCAGCAGCCAAGGAGAGGGAGCTAACTATGGCTACACCTTC.